A selection of T cell receptor beta chains follows, all from one sample in a study of CD4 T cells in relation to SARS-CoV-2 and coronaviruses. Libraries were prepared by immunoSEQ multiplex PCR; TCRdb keeps only in-frame clonotypes and omits some of them. In the table there are tens of thousands of clones, more than 80% of which are singletons. Sequences were obtained from memory CD4+ T cells from PBMCs. These receptors came from a human donor in good health. CDR3s include the opening cysteine and the closing phenylalanine or tryptophan. D genes are given only for firm matches. Clone size is stated in some rows and not others, as once, few, many or a class when expanded.

size,J,D,V,CDR3,DNA
.,TRBJ2-6,.,TRBV28,CASSRKGSGANVLTF,TGTGCCAGCAGTAGAAAGGGATCTGGGGCCAACGTCCTGACTTTC
.,TRBJ2-1,.,TRBV20-1,CSASLAPISSYNEQFF,TGCAGTGCTAGTCTAGCGCCTATCAGCTCCTACAATGAGCAGTTCTTC
.,TRBJ2-2,TRBD2,TRBV27,CASTLLAGSTGELFF,TGTGCCAGCACCTTACTAGCGGGAAGCACCGGGGAGCTGTTTTTT
.,TRBJ2-5,TRBD2,TRBV3-1/TRBV3-2,CASSQLGLAQETQYF,TGTGCCAGCAGCCAACTCGGACTAGCGCAAGAGACCCAGTACTTC
.,TRBJ1-1,.,TRBV5-1,CASSSSPDTREAFF,TGCGCCAGCAGCTCATCCCCCGACACCCGAGAAGCTTTCTTT
.,TRBJ2-7,.,TRBV5-1,CASSPLSFRSYEQYF,TGCGCCAGCTCCCCTCTGTCGTTCCGCTCCTACGAGCAGTACTTC
.,TRBJ2-6,TRBD2,TRBV7-3,CASSLTSGRTGANVLTF,TGTGCCAGCAGCTTAACTAGCGGGAGAACTGGGGCCAACGTCCTGACTTTC
.,TRBJ1-2,TRBD1,TRBV11-1,CASSLTGQTNYGYTF,TGTGCCAGCAGCTTAACGGGACAGACGAACTATGGCTACACCTTC
.,TRBJ2-7,.,TRBV28,CASSLVRFGGTDEQYF,TGTGCCAGCAGTTTAGTACGGTTCGGGGGAACGGACGAGCAGTACTTC
.,TRBJ2-3,.,TRBV2,CASSEDSARISSTDTQYF,TGTGCCAGCAGTGAAGATTCAGCCAGAATTTCAAGCACAGATACGCAGTATTTT
.,TRBJ1-1,TRBD1,TRBV3-1/TRBV3-2,CASSYRGRNTEAFF,TGTGCCAGCAGCTACAGGGGCCGGAACACTGAAGCTTTCTTT
once,TRBJ2-3,.,TRBV18,CASSPPRATDTQYF,TGTGCCAGCTCACCACCCCGGGCCACAGATACGCAGTATTTT
.,TRBJ1-6,TRBD1,TRBV9,CASSVLPTGGGGSPLHF,TGTGCCAGCAGCGTCCTTCCCACAGGGGGAGGGGGTTCACCCCTCCACTTT
.,TRBJ2-5,TRBD1,TRBV28,CASSLWGQGSGETQYF,TGTGCCAGCAGTTTATGGGGACAGGGGTCCGGTGAGACCCAGTACTTC
.,TRBJ2-5,.,TRBV11-1,CASSLGGSSETQYF,TGTGCCAGCAGCTTAGGAGGAAGCTCGGAGACCCAGTACTTC
.,TRBJ1-4,TRBD1,TRBV6-1,CASSEGELGGQILFF,TGTGCCAGCAGTGAAGGAGAATTGGGGGGACAGATACTGTTTTTT